The sequence of this T cell receptor (beta chain) was determined in a study of T cells in Graves' hyperthyroidism and ophthalmopathy (dated by TCRdb to between 2017 and 2020). General notes on the study: Peripheral blood was collected at initial diagnosis, before any treatment. To identify distinguishing TCR V-J signatures, a discovery cohort of 90 to 100 patients was used, comprising 43 with Graves' ophthalmopathy and under 60 with stable Graves' hyperthyroidism. Whether ophthalmopathy could be predicted prospectively was tested in an independent validation cohort made up of under 20 hyperthyroidism patients plus 17 patients who later progressed to ophthalmopathy. The 80 to 100 discovery patients were randomly divided into training and test sets at a 7:3 ratio. The study also compared thyroid tissue and blood T-cell repertoires from several Graves' hyperthyroidism patients. Once sampling was done, hyperthyroidism patients were given methimazole at a starting dose of 30 mg daily, whereas ophthalmopathy patients were given high-dose intravenous methylprednisolone. According to the paper, TCR Vbeta CDR3 sequencing was carried out on 135 peripheral blood samples, which came from fewer than 50 ophthalmopathy, under 80 hyperthyroidism and some 17 progressor patients. What the study reported, not specific to this receptor: In cross-validation, a model built on a 13 V-J signature told ophthalmopathy apart from stable hyperthyroidism with over 85% sensitivity and roughly 81% specificity, and in testing the same model reached 80%/75%. No statistical method was used to set the sample size in advance, and investigators knew the group allocation. In validation, the model predicted progression to ophthalmopathy a median of about 6 months before onset, with roughly 70% sensitivity and roughly 79% specificity. Blood samples also contained most of the expanded thyroid clonotypes (frequency above 0.001), which suggests that blood repertoires may reflect thyroid immune responses.

The TCR beta CDR3 regions were amplified from RNA transcripts. The first round of RT-PCR for the TCR CDR3 was performed with the HTBI primer set and the Qiagen OneStep RT-PCR kit. The libraries were constructed in a second round of multiplex PCR and then size-selected and purified. Sequencing of the libraries was done on an Illumina HiSeq2000 using paired-end 100 bp reads. On the authors' methods: SOAPnuke was used to process the raw data, with reads discarded if the reads contained adapters or uncalled bases, had a mean Phred below 15, or lacked an exact constant-primer or identifier match. High-quality paired reads were merged using COPE v1.2.5, and each unique nucleotide sequence was defined as a clonotype. MiTCR v1.1 was used to align clonotypes to the IMGT TRBV, TRBD and TRBJ reference segments. Analysis was restricted to V-J combinations with a frequency above 0.0001, which covered over 98% of repertoires. A TCS score was defined as the ratio between F50 (clonal expansion) and ExV (chaos), using BLOSUM62-based TCRdist between CDR3 peptides within each V-J. Welch's t-statistics and random forest reduced 500 to 550 V-J features to 13, which were used in a naive Bayes classifier (R e1071). TCRdb trimmed public reads at Q25 via fastp, called clones via MiXCR and kept in-frame beta chains. All rows with the same CDR3 protein become a single entry with the most common DNA and genes. TCRdb's processing, not the authors' own work, is the source of the V and J calls. This sample lists around 620,000 distinct CDR3 sequences; 12% to 15% were detected once. The leading ten clones occupy approximately 6.4% of the sample.

This clonotype was found many times. The specificity of this receptor is unknown. Nothing much larger sits one base from this clone, and base qualities are not available. Moderately to severely active disease, a Clinical Activity Score of at least 3, a NOSPECS grade of at least 4, and a duration under 3 months were present in ophthalmopathy patients. Patients with uncontrolled infections, other autoimmune diseases, pregnancy or lactation were excluded. Diagnoses relied on clinical symptoms, serum thyroxine and TRAb, thyroid ultrasound and orbital computed tomography. Ficoll-Paque density gradient centrifugation was used to isolate PBMCs from approximately 11 ml of fresh peripheral blood. Trizol reagent was used to extract total RNA, and RNA quality was then checked on an Agilent 2100 Bioanalyzer. Compared with germline, V lacks 8 bases and J lacks 3 bases; bases without a gene match: 14. Taken from cysteine to phenylalanine, the CDR3 has 17 residues. Only CDR3 DNA is held: 51 bases, read in frame from base 1. CDR1 SNHLY and CDR2 FYNNEI were looked up in the germline V gene.

The origin of this receptor is a woman between 18 and 29 years old with Graves' ophthalmopathy. The sequence joins TRBV2 to TRBJ1-5, and TRBD1 matches 9 of the central bases. Sample: blood. The nucleotides are TGTGCCAGCTCGGACAGGGGCCGGCGTGGGGTCAATCAGCCCCAGCATTTT. Its translation is CASSDRGRRGVNQPQHF.